The clone carrying this TCR beta chain was observed a few times. This entry is derived from a study of patients and donors after allogeneic stem cell transplantation. MiXCR, run by TCRdb on the RT-PCR reads, gives a single entry per CDR3 protein. This table holds about 410,000 distinct CDR3 sequences, under 20% found once. CDR1 is LGHDT and CDR2 is YNNKEL in the germline V gene (reference sequence). This CDR3 is 16 amino acids long. Germline trimming cut 0 bases from V and 4 bases from J; bases unmatched to any gene: 6. The chain has TRBV3-1 and TRBJ2-7; TRBD2 aligns across 10 bases. Source material: blood, either unsorted or a sorted T cell fraction (not recorded which). The TCR was taken from a human donor who was either an allogeneic HSCT recipient or a stem cell or donor lymphocyte infusion donor (not recorded which). It is not recorded whose cells these are; they may come from a transplant donor. As DNA, the CDR3 is TGTGCCAGCAGCCAAGATCTAGGACTAGCGGTTTACGAGCAGTACTTC. Its protein product is CASSQDLGLAVYEQYF.